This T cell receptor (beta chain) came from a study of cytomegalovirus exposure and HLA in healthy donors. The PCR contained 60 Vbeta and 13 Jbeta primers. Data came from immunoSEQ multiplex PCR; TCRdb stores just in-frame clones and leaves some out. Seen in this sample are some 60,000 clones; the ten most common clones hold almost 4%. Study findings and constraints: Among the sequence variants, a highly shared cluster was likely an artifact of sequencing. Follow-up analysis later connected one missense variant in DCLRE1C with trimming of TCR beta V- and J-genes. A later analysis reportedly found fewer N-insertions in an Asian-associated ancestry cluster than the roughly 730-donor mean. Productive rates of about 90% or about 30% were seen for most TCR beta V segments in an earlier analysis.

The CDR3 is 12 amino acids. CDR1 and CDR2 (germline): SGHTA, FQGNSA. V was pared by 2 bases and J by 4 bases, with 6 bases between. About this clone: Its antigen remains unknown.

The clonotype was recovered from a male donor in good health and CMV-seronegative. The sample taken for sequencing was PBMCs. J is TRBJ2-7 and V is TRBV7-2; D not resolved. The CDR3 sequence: CASSLHGYEQYF. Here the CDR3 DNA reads TGTGCCAGCAGCTTACACGGTTACGAGCAGTACTTC.